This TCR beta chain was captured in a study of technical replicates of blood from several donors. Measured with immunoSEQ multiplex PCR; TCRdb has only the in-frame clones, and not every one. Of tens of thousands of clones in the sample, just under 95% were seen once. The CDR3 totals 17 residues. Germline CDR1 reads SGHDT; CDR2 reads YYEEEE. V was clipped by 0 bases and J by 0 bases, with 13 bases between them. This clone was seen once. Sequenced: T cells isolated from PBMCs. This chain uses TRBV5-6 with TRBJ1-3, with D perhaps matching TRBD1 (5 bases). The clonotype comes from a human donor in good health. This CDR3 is CASSLGTTINSGNTIYF. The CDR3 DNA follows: TGTGCCAGCAGCTTGGGGACAACGATCAACTCTGGAAACACCATATATTTT.